These T cell receptor beta chains were read from a single sample in a study of blood T cell repertoires in COVID-19. Produced via immunoSEQ multiplex PCR; TCRdb's table is partial and in-frame only. This sample has roughly 180,000 clones, with around 80% found just once. Material for sequencing was PBMCs or T cells enriched from blood (not recorded which). These receptors all come from a woman aged 45-59 years in a cohort exposed to, infected with or recovered from COVID-19 (not recorded which). The CDR3 runs from the conserved cysteine through the conserved F or W. Each record gives: clone size, CDR3 length, V gene, J gene, D gene, CDR3 protein, CDR3 DNA. A D gene is named only where the DNA matches it firmly. Size tells how often a clone was seen (once, few, many) or the class of an expanded clone, and some rows leave it out.

clone size: .; CDR3 length: 15; V gene: TRBV4-1; J gene: TRBJ1-1; D gene: .; CDR3 protein: CASRGGLGGDTEAFF; CDR3 DNA: TGCGCCAGCAGAGGGGGGCTTGGGGGGGACACTGAAGCTTTCTTT
clone size: .; CDR3 length: 16; V gene: TRBV10-3; J gene: TRBJ2-3; D gene: TRBD2; CDR3 protein: CAISLSLAEDTDTQYF; CDR3 DNA: TGTGCCATCAGTCTCTCACTAGCGGAGGACACAGATACGCAGTATTTT
clone size: .; CDR3 length: 15; V gene: TRBV28; J gene: TRBJ1-2; D gene: TRBD1; CDR3 protein: CASSSYTGGADGYTF; CDR3 DNA: TGTGCCAGCAGTTCTTACACAGGGGGCGCCGATGGCTACACCTTC
clone size: .; CDR3 length: 14; V gene: TRBV2; J gene: TRBJ2-7; D gene: TRBD2; CDR3 protein: CASSVISGEGEQYF; CDR3 DNA: TGTGCCAGCAGTGTTATTAGCGGGGAGGGAGAGCAGTACTTC
clone size: .; CDR3 length: 14; V gene: TRBV2; J gene: TRBJ1-5; D gene: .; CDR3 protein: CASSELYSNQPQHF; CDR3 DNA: TGTGCCAGCAGTGAACTTTATAGCAATCAGCCCCAGCATTTT
clone size: .; CDR3 length: 15; V gene: TRBV7-2; J gene: TRBJ1-2; D gene: .; CDR3 protein: CASSPDEVVSDGYTF; CDR3 DNA: TGTGCCAGCAGCCCAGATGAGGTCGTGAGTGATGGCTACACCTTC
clone size: few; CDR3 length: 15; V gene: TRBV7-9; J gene: TRBJ2-2; D gene: .; CDR3 protein: CASSPPGVLTGELFF; CDR3 DNA: TGTGCCAGCAGCCCACCAGGTGTCCTCACCGGGGAGCTGTTTTTT
clone size: .; CDR3 length: 12; V gene: TRBV6-2/TRBV6-3; J gene: TRBJ1-1; D gene: .; CDR3 protein: CASSYQASEAFF; CDR3 DNA: TGTGCCAGCAGTTACCAGGCCTCTGAAGCTTTCTTT
clone size: .; CDR3 length: 15; V gene: TRBV19; J gene: TRBJ1-2; D gene: TRBD1; CDR3 protein: CASSTGTGEDYGYTF; CDR3 DNA: TGTGCCAGTAGTACCGGGACAGGAGAGGACTATGGCTACACCTTC
clone size: .; CDR3 length: 19; V gene: TRBV2; J gene: TRBJ1-6; D gene: .; CDR3 protein: CASMSIISPGVDYNSPLHF; CDR3 DNA: TGTGCCAGCATGAGCATAATATCCCCCGGGGTTGACTATAATTCACCCCTCCACTTT
clone size: .; CDR3 length: 15; V gene: TRBV5-4; J gene: TRBJ2-7; D gene: TRBD2; CDR3 protein: CASSTASGRTYEQYF; CDR3 DNA: TGTGCCAGCAGCACCGCTAGCGGGAGGACCTACGAGCAGTACTTC
clone size: .; CDR3 length: 17; V gene: TRBV19; J gene: TRBJ2-6; D gene: .; CDR3 protein: CASSIDRRSSGANVLTF; CDR3 DNA: TGTGCCAGTAGTATAGATCGACGGAGCTCTGGGGCCAACGTCCTGACTTTC
clone size: .; CDR3 length: 11; V gene: TRBV20-1; J gene: TRBJ1-3; D gene: .; CDR3 protein: CGGRTGNTIYF; CDR3 DNA: TGCGGGGGGAGGACTGGAAACACCATATATTTT
clone size: .; CDR3 length: 13; V gene: TRBV5-4; J gene: TRBJ2-7; D gene: TRBD1; CDR3 protein: CASSLEGAREQYF; CDR3 DNA: TGTGCCAGCAGCTTGGAGGGGGCGAGGGAGCAGTACTTC
clone size: few; CDR3 length: 13; V gene: TRBV19; J gene: TRBJ2-2; D gene: TRBD2; CDR3 protein: CASSITGLGELFF; CDR3 DNA: TGTGCCAGTAGTATAACGGGACTAGGGGAGCTGTTTTTT
clone size: once; CDR3 length: 15; V gene: TRBV9; J gene: TRBJ1-3; D gene: .; CDR3 protein: CASSLRSGAGNTIYF; CDR3 DNA: TGTGCCAGCAGCCTCCGTTCAGGGGCTGGAAACACCATATATTTT
clone size: .; CDR3 length: 18; V gene: TRBV4-2; J gene: TRBJ2-6; D gene: TRBD2; CDR3 protein: CASSQDLSSGVGANVLTF; CDR3 DNA: TGTGCCAGCAGCCAAGATCTGTCTAGCGGAGTCGGGGCCAACGTCCTGACTTTC
clone size: .; CDR3 length: 13; V gene: TRBV28; J gene: TRBJ1-1; D gene: .; CDR3 protein: CAATTIPNTEAFF; CDR3 DNA: TGTGCGGCTACCACTATACCGAACACTGAAGCTTTCTTT
clone size: .; CDR3 length: 15; V gene: TRBV27; J gene: TRBJ2-7; D gene: .; CDR3 protein: CASSLYRGQIYEQYF; CDR3 DNA: TGTGCCAGCAGTTTATATCGAGGACAGATATACGAGCAGTACTTC
clone size: .; CDR3 length: 15; V gene: TRBV7-8; J gene: TRBJ2-2; D gene: TRBD2; CDR3 protein: CASSLGAGESGELFF; CDR3 DNA: TGTGCCAGCAGCTTAGGTGCGGGGGAGTCCGGGGAGCTGTTTTTT
clone size: .; CDR3 length: 13; V gene: TRBV6-2/TRBV6-3; J gene: TRBJ1-2; D gene: .; CDR3 protein: CASSSGRSYGYTF; CDR3 DNA: TGTGCCAGCAGTTCCGGGAGGAGCTATGGCTACACCTTC
clone size: .; CDR3 length: 15; V gene: TRBV2; J gene: TRBJ2-2; D gene: .; CDR3 protein: CASSAALGNYGELFF; CDR3 DNA: TGTGCCAGCTCGGCGGCACTAGGGAATTACGGGGAGCTGTTTTTT
clone size: .; CDR3 length: 13; V gene: TRBV18; J gene: TRBJ1-2; D gene: TRBD1; CDR3 protein: CASSPDRAYGYTF; CDR3 DNA: TGTGCCAGCTCACCGGACAGGGCCTATGGCTACACCTTC
clone size: .; CDR3 length: 16; V gene: TRBV5-1; J gene: TRBJ1-2; D gene: .; CDR3 protein: CASSPRSSGISKGYTF; CDR3 DNA: TGCGCCAGCAGCCCGAGGTCCTCGGGGATATCAAAAGGCTACACCTTC
clone size: few; CDR3 length: 12; V gene: TRBV5-1; J gene: TRBJ1-1; D gene: .; CDR3 protein: CASEGMNTEAFF; CDR3 DNA: TGCGCCAGCGAGGGCATGAACACTGAAGCTTTCTTT
clone size: .; CDR3 length: 15; V gene: TRBV28; J gene: TRBJ1-4; D gene: .; CDR3 protein: CASSPGGATNEKLFF; CDR3 DNA: TGTGCCAGCAGCCCCGGGGGTGCAACTAATGAAAAACTGTTTTTT
clone size: .; CDR3 length: 13; V gene: TRBV6-4; J gene: TRBJ2-3; D gene: .; CDR3 protein: CASSDSETDTQYF; CDR3 DNA: TGTGCCAGCAGTGACTCGGAGACAGATACGCAGTATTTT